This TCR beta chain was observed in a study of CD8+ T cells in alopecia areata. Study observations and caveats: Possibly because of HLA-related factors, TCR sharing was less clear across patients than in mice. Scalp sequencing also captures normal skin's resident alphabeta T cells.

Concerning this clone itself: Its antigen is undetermined.

Treatment indicated: oral pan-JAK inhibitor, 5-10 mg twice daily. Peripheral blood and lesional scalp punch biopsies came from alopecia areata patients. Sorting of PBMCs yielded the CD4+ and CD8+ T cells. The CDR3 is 13 amino acids. Germline loops: CDR1 MNHNS, CDR2 SASEGT. The V and J ends lost 6 bases and 0 bases respectively, with 8 bases between them. TCR sequencing used cDNA made by reverse transcription of extracted RNA. Generated by immunoSEQ multiplex PCR, the TCRdb table keeps only in-frame clones and is missing some. The sample consists of around 190,000 clones, 64% of them appearing once. The receptor's source is a human donor with alopecia areata. The rearrangement links TRBV6-1 to TRBJ1-1; a weak D match, TRBD1 (5 bases). The sample here was CD4+ T cells sorted from blood, taken around week 49, from a patient treated with tofacitinib. Here the CDR3 DNA reads TGTGCCAGCAGCTCGACAGTGAACACTGAAGCTTTCTTT. It specifies CASSSTVNTEAFF.